Included here is one T cell receptor beta chain sequence, with context. The antigen is not known. This sample stems from a study of siplizumab effects on memory and regulatory T cells. Regarding the study as a whole: The naive T cell population seemed more diverse than memory cells and seemed a major contributor to the alloresponse.

The method was immunoSEQ multiplex PCR; TCRdb's version includes in-frame clones alone and lacks a portion of them. The table has 65,000 to 90,000 clones, just over 90% seen once. The junction had 8 bases not matched to a gene; V was cut back by 5 bases and J by 4 bases. The CDR3 runs to 15 residues. Germline CDR1 reads PRHDT; CDR2 reads FYEKMQ (reference sequence). The chain combines TRBV13 with TRBJ1-3, with 7 bases lining up with TRBD1. The TCR sequence derives from a human donor in good health. Input material: CD8+ T cells sorted from blood. The CDR3 reads CASSPTGLGGNTIYF. The DNA for the CDR3 is TGTGCCAGCAGCCCGACAGGGCTGGGCGGAAACACCATATATTTT.